The rows below give T cell receptor beta chains drawn from one sample of a study of blood T cell repertoires in COVID-19. Clones were sequenced by immunoSEQ multiplex PCR, and TCRdb holds only the in-frame ones, with some missing. The sample carries about 270,000 clones, around 81% recorded once. The sequenced sample was peripheral blood. These receptors originate from a woman in her sixties or seventies with active or convalescent COVID-19. The CDR3 runs from the conserved cysteine through the conserved F or W. The D gene is left open where the match is weak. Size tells how often a clone was seen (once, few, many) or the class of an expanded clone, and some rows leave it out.

CASSYDRASYGYTF | TGTGCCAGCAGTTACGACAGGGCGTCCTATGGCTACACCTTC | TRBD1 | TRBV6-5 | once | TRBJ1-2
CASSSGWGANEKLFF | TGTGCCAGCAGCTCCGGGTGGGGGGCTAATGAAAAACTGTTTTTT | NA | TRBV7-9 | NA | TRBJ1-4
CASSPTAAAEQYF | TGTGCCAGCTCACCAACGGCGGCTGCAGAGCAGTACTTC | NA | TRBV18 | NA | TRBJ2-7
CASSALANTEAFF | TGTGCCAGCAGCGCCCTGGCGAACACTGAAGCTTTCTTT | NA | TRBV9 | NA | TRBJ1-1
CASRRNRVNTEAFF | TGTGCCAGCAGGCGGAACAGGGTGAACACTGAAGCTTTCTTT | NA | TRBV6-4 | NA | TRBJ1-1
CASSPDRGGGANVLTF | TGTGCCAGCTCACCCGACAGGGGTGGTGGGGCCAACGTCCTGACTTTC | TRBD1 | TRBV18 | few | TRBJ2-6
CASSQERPGSGIQYF | TGTGCCAGCAGCCAAGAGCGGCCAGGGTCTGGCATTCAGTACTTC | NA | TRBV4-2 | NA | TRBJ2-4
CASSANTGEGNTIYF | TGCGCCAGCAGCGCGAACACAGGGGAGGGAAACACCATATATTTT | TRBD1 | TRBV5-1 | NA | TRBJ1-3
CSVGSSEPYNEQFF | TGCAGCGTTGGTTCCAGCGAGCCATACAATGAGCAGTTCTTC | NA | TRBV29-1 | once | TRBJ2-1
CASSLGYGTRPDTQYF | TGCGCCAGCAGCTTGGGCTATGGGACTAGACCCGATACGCAGTATTTT | TRBD2 | TRBV5-1 | NA | TRBJ2-3
CLSGGSTDTEAFF | TGTCTAAGCGGGGGATCAACGGACACTGAAGCTTTCTTT | NA | TRBV12-3/TRBV12-4 | NA | TRBJ1-1
CASSLGTGETQYF | TGCGCCAGCAGCTTGGGGACAGGGGAGACCCAGTACTTC | TRBD1 | TRBV5-1 | NA | TRBJ2-5
CASSTGAHGYTF | TGTGCCAGCAGTACAGGGGCACATGGCTACACCTTC | TRBD1 | TRBV27 | once | TRBJ1-2
CASSTGTASTDTQYF | TGTGCCAGCAGCACGGGGACAGCTAGCACAGATACGCAGTATTTT | TRBD1 | TRBV5-6 | NA | TRBJ2-3
CASSTNRVKNEKLFF | TGTGCCAGCAGTACTAACAGGGTGAAGAATGAAAAACTGTTTTTT | NA | TRBV2 | once | TRBJ1-4
CATRGGENTGELFF | TGTGCCACCCGGGGTGGAGAAAACACCGGGGAGCTGTTTTTT | NA | TRBV7-2 | NA | TRBJ2-2
CASSQTRGSYEQYF | TGCGCCAGCAGTCAGACCAGGGGCTCCTACGAGCAGTACTTC | NA | TRBV23-1 | NA | TRBJ2-7
CASSVRGGTSSGNTIYF | TGTGCCAGCAGCGTACGGGGGGGCACAAGCTCTGGAAACACCATATATTTT | NA | TRBV9 | NA | TRBJ1-3
CSASRQGETQYF | TGCAGTGCTAGTCGGCAGGGAGAGACCCAGTACTTC | NA | TRBV20-1 | once | TRBJ2-5
CATTTGGSTGELFF | TGTGCCACCACTACAGGGGGAAGTACCGGGGAGCTGTTTTTT | TRBD1 | TRBV2 | NA | TRBJ2-2
CASSQEPGQGVVTF | TGTGCCAGCAGCCAAGAGCCGGGACAGGGGGTTGTCACCTTC | TRBD1 | TRBV4-2 | NA | TRBJ1-2
CASSTTGDDSGPEAFF | TGTGCCAGTAGTACGACAGGGGACGATAGCGGGCCTGAAGCTTTCTTT | TRBD1 | TRBV19 | few | TRBJ1-1
CASSIHYEQYF | TGTGCCAGCAGCATCCACTACGAGCAGTACTTC | NA | TRBV7-9 | NA | TRBJ2-7
CASSSSWQAPAPNQPQHF | TGTGCCAGCAGCTCCTCTTGGCAGGCCCCCGCCCCAAATCAGCCCCAGCATTTT | NA | TRBV5-6 | NA | TRBJ1-5
CASSLTSLAGGLPKRTDTQYF | TGTGCCAGCAGCTTAACGTCACTAGCGGGGGGGCTCCCGAAACGCACAGATACGCAGTATTTT | TRBD2 | TRBV7-3 | NA | TRBJ2-3
CASSMQDRGGYEQYF | TGTGCCAGTAGTATGCAAGACAGGGGGGGCTACGAGCAGTACTTC | TRBD1 | TRBV19 | NA | TRBJ2-7
CASSRDRGRGNTEAFF | TGTGCCAGTAGTCGGGACCGAGGGCGGGGGAACACTGAAGCTTTCTTT | NA | TRBV19 | NA | TRBJ1-1
CASMSGWGGDNEQFF | TGTGCCAGCATGTCCGGCTGGGGAGGGGACAATGAGCAGTTCTTC | TRBD2 | TRBV6-5 | NA | TRBJ2-1
CASSEKGQGMDEQYF | TGCGCCAGCAGTGAGAAGGGACAGGGAATGGACGAGCAGTACTTC | TRBD1 | TRBV10-2 | NA | TRBJ2-7
CASSLNRFYSLAKNIQYF | TGTGCCAGCAGCTTAAACAGATTCTATTCCTTAGCCAAAAACATTCAGTACTTC | NA | TRBV7-6 | NA | TRBJ2-4
CASSRRGNTGELFF | TGTGCCAGTTCCCGCAGGGGCAACACCGGGGAGCTGTTTTTT | NA | TRBV19 | once | TRBJ2-2